This T cell receptor (beta chain) originates from a study of blood T cell repertoires in COVID-19 (dated by TCRdb to 2018 to 2020). Study-level background: Samples from collaborators originated in the United States, Italy and Spain and spanned both the acute and convalescent phases of COVID-19. Where available, HLA class I and class II types were taken from metadata supplied by the sample provider and were not determined by assay-based typing. The repertoires were released in a freely available public database meant as a resource for research on the immune response to SARS-CoV-2. Deeply sampled blood TCRbeta repertoires from subjects exposed to, actively infected with, or recovered from COVID-19 were included in the dataset. A de-identified subject ID, COVID-19 status, age in years and sex were almost always included in the sample metadata. The material from the prospective study consisted of cDNA or gDNA derived from T cells, B-cell-depleted T cells, or PBMCs. Samples came from the ongoing ImmuneRACE study (first 160 participants) plus 1,254 subjects from 6 global collaborators.

Findings and caveats that apply to the study as a whole: How much clinical and demographic metadata was included differed by source and by participant, and the metadata was provided uncurated.

Participants in the prospective study were aged roughly 18 to 95 years, lived in some 24 United States geographic areas, and enrolled through a virtual design. In the prospective study, cohorts were assigned on the basis of participant-reported clinical history obtained from a screening survey and a study questionnaire. Recovered participants in ImmuneRACE Cohort 3 were defined as having two consecutive negative NP/OP PCR tests, clearance from a healthcare professional, or resolution of symptoms. Mobile phlebotomists in the prospective study collected whole blood, serum and a nasopharyngeal or oropharyngeal swab from every participant. Prospective study participants could optionally give additional blood draws and questionnaires over an approximately 2-month period. Before DNA extraction, blood samples from the prospective study were shipped at room temperature or frozen. TCRbeta CDR3 regions were amplified from genomic DNA using the immunoSEQ Assay, a bias-controlled multiplex PCR. Processing in the source paper ran as follows. Within the assay, amplification of reference gene primers was used to estimate how many nucleated cells each sample contained. Sequence reads were collapsed and filtered to measure the absolute abundance of every unique TCRbeta CDR3 rearrangement. Productive Simpson clonality was computed per sample as the square root of Simpson's diversity index over productive rearrangements. TCRdb took this table from immuneACCESS and kept in-frame rearrangements with V and J called. Such tables lack part of the clones; where checked against another copy, unresolved V genes explain under half of the gap, and the rest is unexplained. Clone size and V and J calls were adopted from that table, with D and trimming inferred from the DNA. The sample table lists around 140,000 clones, roughly three quarters of them with a count of one. The ten largest account for around 5.5% of the sample.

Worth noting for this clone: Its antigen is currently not known. Per-base qualities were not stored, and no clone one base away is much larger.

From cysteine to phenylalanine, the CDR3 is 15 amino acids long. The DNA shown is the 45-base CDR3, in frame from base 1. CDR1 and CDR2 are drawn from the germline V gene: SGHAT, FQNNGV. Trimmed from V: 5 bases; trimmed from J: 3 bases; junction bases lacking a gene match: 5. Recombination linked TRBV11-2 to TRBJ2-1, with 9 bases in between that match TRBD1. This clonotype originated in a woman aged 50 to 60 who had recovered from COVID-19. The material sequenced was PBMCs or T cells enriched from blood (not recorded which). The DNA sequence reads TGTGCCAGCAGCGGGCCGGGACAGGGCTACAATGAGCAGTTCTTC. It translates as CASSGPGQGYNEQFF.